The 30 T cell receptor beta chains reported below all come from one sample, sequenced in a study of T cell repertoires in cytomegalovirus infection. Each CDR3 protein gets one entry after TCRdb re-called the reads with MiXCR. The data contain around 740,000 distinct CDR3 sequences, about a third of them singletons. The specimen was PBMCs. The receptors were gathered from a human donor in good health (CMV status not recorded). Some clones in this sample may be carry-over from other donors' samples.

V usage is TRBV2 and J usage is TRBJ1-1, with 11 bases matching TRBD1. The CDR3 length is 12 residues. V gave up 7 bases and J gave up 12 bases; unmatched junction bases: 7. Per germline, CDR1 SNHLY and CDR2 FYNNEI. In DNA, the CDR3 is TGTGCCAGCAACCTAGGACAGGGGGCAACTTTCTTT. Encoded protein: CASNLGQGATFF.

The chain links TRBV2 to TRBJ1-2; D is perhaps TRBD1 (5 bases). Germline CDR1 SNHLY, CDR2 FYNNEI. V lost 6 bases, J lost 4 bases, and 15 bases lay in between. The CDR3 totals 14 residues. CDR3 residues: CASRKTDTSYGYTF. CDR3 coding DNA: TGTGCCAGCAGGAAAACGGACACGTCCTATGGCTACACCTTC. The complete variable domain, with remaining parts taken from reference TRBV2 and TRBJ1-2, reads EPEVTQTPSHQVTQMGQEVILRCVPISNHLYFYWYRQILGQKVEFLVSFYNNEISEKSEIFDDQFSVERPDGSNFTLKIRSTKLEDSAMYFCASRKTDTSYGYTFGSGTRLTVV.

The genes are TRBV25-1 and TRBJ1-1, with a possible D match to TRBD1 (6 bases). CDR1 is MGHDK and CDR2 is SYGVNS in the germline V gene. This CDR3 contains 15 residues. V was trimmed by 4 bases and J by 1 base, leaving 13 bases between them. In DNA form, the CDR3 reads TGTGCCAGCAGTGCCCCGGGACACGAGAACACTGAAGCTTTCTTT. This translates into CASSAPGHENTEAFF.

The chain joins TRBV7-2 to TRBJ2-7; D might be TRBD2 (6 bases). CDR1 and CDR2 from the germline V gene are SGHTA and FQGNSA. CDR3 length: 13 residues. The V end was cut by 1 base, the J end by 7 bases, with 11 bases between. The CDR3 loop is CASSLVGGREQYF. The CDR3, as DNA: TGTGCCAGCAGCTTAGTAGGAGGGAGAGAGCAGTACTTC.

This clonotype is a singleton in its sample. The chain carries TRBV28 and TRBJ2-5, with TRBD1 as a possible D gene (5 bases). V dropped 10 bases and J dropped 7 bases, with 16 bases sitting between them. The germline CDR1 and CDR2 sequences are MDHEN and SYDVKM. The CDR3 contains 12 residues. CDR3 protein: CATDNPRGTQYF. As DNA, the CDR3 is TGTGCCACCGATAATCCAAGGGGGACCCAGTACTTC.

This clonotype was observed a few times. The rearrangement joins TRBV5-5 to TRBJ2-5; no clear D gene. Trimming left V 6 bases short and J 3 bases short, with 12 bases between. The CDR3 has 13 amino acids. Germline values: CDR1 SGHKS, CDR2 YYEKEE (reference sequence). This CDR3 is CASTTEPKETQYF. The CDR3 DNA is TGTGCCAGCACCACCGAACCGAAAGAGACCCAGTACTTC.

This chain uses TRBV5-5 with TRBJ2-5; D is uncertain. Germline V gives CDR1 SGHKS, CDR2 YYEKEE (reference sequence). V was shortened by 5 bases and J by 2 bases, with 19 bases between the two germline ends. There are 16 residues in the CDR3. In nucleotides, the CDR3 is TGTGCCAGCAGTTTGACTGCCGGGTTCCAACAAGAGACCCAGTACTTC. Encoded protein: CASSLTAGFQQETQYF.

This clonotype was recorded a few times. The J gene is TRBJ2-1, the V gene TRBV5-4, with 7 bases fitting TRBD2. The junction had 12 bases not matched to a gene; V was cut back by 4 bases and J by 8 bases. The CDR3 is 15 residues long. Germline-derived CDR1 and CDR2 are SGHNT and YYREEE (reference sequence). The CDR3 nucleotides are TGTGCCAGCAGCCCCCTGAGCGGGGAGGTCGATGAGCAGTTCTTC. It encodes CASSPLSGEVDEQFF.

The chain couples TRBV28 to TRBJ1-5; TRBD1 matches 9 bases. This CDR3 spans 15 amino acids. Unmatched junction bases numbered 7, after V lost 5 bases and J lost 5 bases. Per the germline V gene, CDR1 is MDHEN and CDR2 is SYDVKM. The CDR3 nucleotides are TGTGCCAGCAGTATCCCCGGGACAGGGTATCAGCCCCAGCATTTT. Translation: CASSIPGTGYQPQHF.

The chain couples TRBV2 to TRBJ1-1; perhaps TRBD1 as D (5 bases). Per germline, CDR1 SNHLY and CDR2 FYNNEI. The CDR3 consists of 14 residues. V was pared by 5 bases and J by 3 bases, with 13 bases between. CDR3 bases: TGTGCCAGCAGTAAAAACAGAGGGGACACTGAAGCTTTCTTT. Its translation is CASSKNRGDTEAFF. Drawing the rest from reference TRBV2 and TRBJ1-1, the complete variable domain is EPEVTQTPSHQVTQMGQEVILRCVPISNHLYFYWYRQILGQKVEFLVSFYNNEISEKSEIFDDQFSVERPDGSNFTLKIRSTKLEDSAMYFCASSKNRGDTEAFFGQGTRLTVV.

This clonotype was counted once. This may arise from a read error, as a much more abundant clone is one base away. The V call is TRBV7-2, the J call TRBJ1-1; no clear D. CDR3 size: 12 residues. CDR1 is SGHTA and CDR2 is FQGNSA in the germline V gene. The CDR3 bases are TGTGCCAGCAACTTACTGAACACTAAAGCTTTCTTT. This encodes CASNLLNTKAFF.

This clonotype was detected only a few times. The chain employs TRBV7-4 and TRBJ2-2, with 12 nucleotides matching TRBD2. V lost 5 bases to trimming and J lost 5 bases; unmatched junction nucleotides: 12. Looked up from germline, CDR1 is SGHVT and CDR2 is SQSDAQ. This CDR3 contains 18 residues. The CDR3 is CASSPESSGRAGTGELFF. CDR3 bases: TGTGCCAGCAGCCCGGAGTCTAGCGGGAGGGCCGGGACCGGGGAGCTGTTTTTT.

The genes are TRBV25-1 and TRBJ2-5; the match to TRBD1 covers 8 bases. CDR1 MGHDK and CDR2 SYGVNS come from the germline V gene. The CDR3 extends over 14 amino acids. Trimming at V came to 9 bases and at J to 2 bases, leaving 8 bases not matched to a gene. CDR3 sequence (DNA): TGTGCCAGTGCCCGGGACAGGAGACAAGAGACCCAGTACTTC. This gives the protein CASARDRRQETQYF.

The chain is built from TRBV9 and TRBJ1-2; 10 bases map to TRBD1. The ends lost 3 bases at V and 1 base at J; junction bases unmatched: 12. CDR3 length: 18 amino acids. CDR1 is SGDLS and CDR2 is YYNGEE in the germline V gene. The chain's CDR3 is CASSGPGQGVPFNYGYTF. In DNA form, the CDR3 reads TGTGCCAGCAGCGGACCCGGACAGGGGGTACCTTTTAACTATGGCTACACCTTC.

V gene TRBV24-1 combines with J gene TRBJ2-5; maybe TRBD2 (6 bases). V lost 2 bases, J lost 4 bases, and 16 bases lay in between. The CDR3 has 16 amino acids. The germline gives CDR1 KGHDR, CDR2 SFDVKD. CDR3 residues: CATSDSEEGRRETQYF. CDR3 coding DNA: TGTGCCACCAGTGATTCGGAGGAGGGGAGGCGAGAGACCCAGTACTTC.

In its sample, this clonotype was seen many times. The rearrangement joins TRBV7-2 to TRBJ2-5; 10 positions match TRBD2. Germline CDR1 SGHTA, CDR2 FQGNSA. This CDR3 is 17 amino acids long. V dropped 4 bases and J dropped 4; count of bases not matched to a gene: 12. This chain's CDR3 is CASSSRGAGGPGETQYF. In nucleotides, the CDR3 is TGTGCCAGCAGCTCCAGAGGAGCGGGGGGGCCAGGAGAGACCCAGTACTTC.

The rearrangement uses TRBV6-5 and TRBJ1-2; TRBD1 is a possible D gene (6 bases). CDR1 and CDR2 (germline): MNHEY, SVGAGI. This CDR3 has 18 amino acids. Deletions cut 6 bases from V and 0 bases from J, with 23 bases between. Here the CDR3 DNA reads TGTGCCAGCAGCCGCTCTGGACAGAAGTACTCCGCTAACTATGGCTACACCTTC. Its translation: CASSRSGQKYSANYGYTF.

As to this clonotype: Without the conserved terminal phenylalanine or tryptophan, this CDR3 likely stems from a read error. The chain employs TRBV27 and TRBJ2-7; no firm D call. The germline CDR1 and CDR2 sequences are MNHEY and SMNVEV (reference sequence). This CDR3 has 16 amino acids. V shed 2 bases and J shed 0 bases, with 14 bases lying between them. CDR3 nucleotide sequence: TGTGCCAGCAGTTTAACGACCGGCTCAAGCTCCTACGAGCAGTACTTA. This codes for CASSLTTGSSSYEQYL.

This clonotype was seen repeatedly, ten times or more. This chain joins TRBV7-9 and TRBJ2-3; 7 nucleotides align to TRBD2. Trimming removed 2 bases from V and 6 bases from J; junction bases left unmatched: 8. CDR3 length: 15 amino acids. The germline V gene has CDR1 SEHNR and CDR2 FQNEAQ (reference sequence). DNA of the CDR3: TGTGCCAGCAGCTTAAGATCGACTAGCAGCGATACGCAGTATTTT. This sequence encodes CASSLRSTSSDTQYF.

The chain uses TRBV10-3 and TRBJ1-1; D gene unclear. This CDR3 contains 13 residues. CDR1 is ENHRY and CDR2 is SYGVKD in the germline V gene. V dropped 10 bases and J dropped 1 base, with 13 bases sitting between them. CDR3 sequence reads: CATAKDQNTEAFF. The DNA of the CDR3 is TGTGCCACCGCTAAGGACCAGAACACTGAAGCTTTCTTT.

CDR3 residues: CASSLLTSGMTDTQYF. The CDR3 DNA follows: TGTGCCAGCAGCTTATTGACTAGCGGAATGACAGATACGCAGTATTTT. The chain is built from TRBV7-2 and TRBJ2-3; TRBD2 aligns across 9 bases. Looked up from germline, CDR1 is SGHTA and CDR2 is FQGNSA. The CDR3 extends over 16 amino acids. V shed 2 bases and J 3 bases; nucleotides not matched to a gene: 6.

The CDR3 protein is CASSLDTSSNNEQFF. For the CDR3, the DNA is TGCGCCAGCAGCTTGGACACTTCGTCGAACAATGAGCAGTTCTTC. The rearrangement joins TRBV5-1 to TRBJ2-1; D is ambiguous. The CDR3 spans 15 residues. Looked up from germline, CDR1 is SGHRS and CDR2 is YFSETQ. With 0 bases removed from V and 5 bases from J, the gap between germline ends came to 12 bases.

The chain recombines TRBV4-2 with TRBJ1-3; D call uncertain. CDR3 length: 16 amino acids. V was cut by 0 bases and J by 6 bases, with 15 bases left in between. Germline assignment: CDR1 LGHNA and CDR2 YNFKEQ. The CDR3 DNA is TGTGCCAGCAGCCAAGAAATAGATCCGAGAGTAAACACCATATATTTT. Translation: CASSQEIDPRVNTIYF.

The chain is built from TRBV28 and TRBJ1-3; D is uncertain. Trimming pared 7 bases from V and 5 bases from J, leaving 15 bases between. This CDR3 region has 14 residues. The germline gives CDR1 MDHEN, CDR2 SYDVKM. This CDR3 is CASNVSGRRNTIYF. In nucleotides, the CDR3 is TGTGCCAGCAATGTGAGCGGGAGACGAAACACCATATATTTT.

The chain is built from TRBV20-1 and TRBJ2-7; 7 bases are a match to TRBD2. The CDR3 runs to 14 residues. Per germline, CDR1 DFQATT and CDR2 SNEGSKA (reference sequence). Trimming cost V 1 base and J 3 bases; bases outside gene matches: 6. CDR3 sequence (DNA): TGCAGTGCTAGAGTGTGGGGGGGGGGCTACGAGCAGTACTTC. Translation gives CSARVWGGGYEQYF.

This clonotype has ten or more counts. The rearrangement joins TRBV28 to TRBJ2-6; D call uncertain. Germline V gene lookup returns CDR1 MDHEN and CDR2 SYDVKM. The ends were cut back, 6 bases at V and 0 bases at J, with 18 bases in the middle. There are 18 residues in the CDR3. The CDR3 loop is CASSPLLSIYSGANVLTF. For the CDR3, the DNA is TGTGCCAGCAGCCCCCTTCTGAGCATTTACTCTGGGGCCAACGTCCTGACTTTC. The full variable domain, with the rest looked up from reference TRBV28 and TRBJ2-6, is DVKVTQSSRYLVKRTGEKVFLECVQDMDHENMFWYRQDPGLGLRLIYFSYDVKMKEKGDIPEGYSVSREKKERFSLILESASTNQTSMYLCASSPLLSIYSGANVLTFGAGSRLTVL.

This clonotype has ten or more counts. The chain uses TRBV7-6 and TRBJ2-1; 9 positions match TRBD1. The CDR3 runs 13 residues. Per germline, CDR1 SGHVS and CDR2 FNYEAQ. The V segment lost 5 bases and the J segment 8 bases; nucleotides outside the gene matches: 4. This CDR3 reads CASSLRDRDEQFF. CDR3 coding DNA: TGTGCCAGCAGCCTCCGGGACAGGGATGAGCAGTTCTTC.

This CDR3 reads CAGGSYNSPLHF. Here the CDR3 DNA reads TGTGCCGGGGGCTCCTATAATTCACCCCTCCACTTT. The rearrangement uses TRBV6-6 and TRBJ1-6; tentatively, D is TRBD1 (5 bases). CDR3 length equals 12 residues. V lost 11 bases and J 0 bases, leaving 5 bases between the germline ends. The germline V gene has CDR1 MNHNY and CDR2 SVGAGI (reference sequence).

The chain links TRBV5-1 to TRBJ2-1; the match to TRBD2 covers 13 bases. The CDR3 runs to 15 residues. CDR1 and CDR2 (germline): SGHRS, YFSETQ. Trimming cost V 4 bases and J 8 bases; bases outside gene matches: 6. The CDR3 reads CASSLRTSGSDEQFF. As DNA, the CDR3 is TGCGCCAGCAGCCTACGGACTAGCGGGAGCGATGAGCAGTTCTTC.

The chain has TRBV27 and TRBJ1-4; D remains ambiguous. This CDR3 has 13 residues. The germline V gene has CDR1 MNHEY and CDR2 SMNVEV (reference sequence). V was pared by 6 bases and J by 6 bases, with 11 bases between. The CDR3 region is CASRGKGDEKLFF. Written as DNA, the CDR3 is TGTGCCAGCAGAGGAAAGGGTGATGAAAAACTGTTTTTT.